A few counts support the clone carrying this TCR beta chain. The time point denotes: patch test 2, 6 weeks after DPC sensitization. Treatment here: therapeutic diphenylcyclopropenone sensitization with weekly scalp DPC. The entry originates in a study of human T cells and chemical hapten exposure. Germline CDR1 reads DFQATT; CDR2 reads SNEGSKA (reference sequence). This CDR3 is built from 14 residues. Trimming removed 7 bases at V and 6 bases at J, with 21 bases between. TCRdb independently ran MiXCR on the RACE reads; one entry per CDR3 protein. The table has 80,000 to 95,000 distinct CDR3 sequences, 11% seen once.

The clonotype originates from a man aged 35-49 years with alopecia areata. Some clones in this sample may be carry-over from other donors' samples. Sequenced here: whole blood, sampled in connection with sensitization to the hapten diphenylcyclopropenone (DPC). The chain carries TRBV20-1 and TRBJ2-5, with D possibly matching TRBD1 (6 bases). The CDR3 protein is CSGTEGVSLKTQYF. The DNA of the CDR3 is TGCAGTGGCACCGAGGGGGTCTCCTTGAAGACCCAGTACTTC.